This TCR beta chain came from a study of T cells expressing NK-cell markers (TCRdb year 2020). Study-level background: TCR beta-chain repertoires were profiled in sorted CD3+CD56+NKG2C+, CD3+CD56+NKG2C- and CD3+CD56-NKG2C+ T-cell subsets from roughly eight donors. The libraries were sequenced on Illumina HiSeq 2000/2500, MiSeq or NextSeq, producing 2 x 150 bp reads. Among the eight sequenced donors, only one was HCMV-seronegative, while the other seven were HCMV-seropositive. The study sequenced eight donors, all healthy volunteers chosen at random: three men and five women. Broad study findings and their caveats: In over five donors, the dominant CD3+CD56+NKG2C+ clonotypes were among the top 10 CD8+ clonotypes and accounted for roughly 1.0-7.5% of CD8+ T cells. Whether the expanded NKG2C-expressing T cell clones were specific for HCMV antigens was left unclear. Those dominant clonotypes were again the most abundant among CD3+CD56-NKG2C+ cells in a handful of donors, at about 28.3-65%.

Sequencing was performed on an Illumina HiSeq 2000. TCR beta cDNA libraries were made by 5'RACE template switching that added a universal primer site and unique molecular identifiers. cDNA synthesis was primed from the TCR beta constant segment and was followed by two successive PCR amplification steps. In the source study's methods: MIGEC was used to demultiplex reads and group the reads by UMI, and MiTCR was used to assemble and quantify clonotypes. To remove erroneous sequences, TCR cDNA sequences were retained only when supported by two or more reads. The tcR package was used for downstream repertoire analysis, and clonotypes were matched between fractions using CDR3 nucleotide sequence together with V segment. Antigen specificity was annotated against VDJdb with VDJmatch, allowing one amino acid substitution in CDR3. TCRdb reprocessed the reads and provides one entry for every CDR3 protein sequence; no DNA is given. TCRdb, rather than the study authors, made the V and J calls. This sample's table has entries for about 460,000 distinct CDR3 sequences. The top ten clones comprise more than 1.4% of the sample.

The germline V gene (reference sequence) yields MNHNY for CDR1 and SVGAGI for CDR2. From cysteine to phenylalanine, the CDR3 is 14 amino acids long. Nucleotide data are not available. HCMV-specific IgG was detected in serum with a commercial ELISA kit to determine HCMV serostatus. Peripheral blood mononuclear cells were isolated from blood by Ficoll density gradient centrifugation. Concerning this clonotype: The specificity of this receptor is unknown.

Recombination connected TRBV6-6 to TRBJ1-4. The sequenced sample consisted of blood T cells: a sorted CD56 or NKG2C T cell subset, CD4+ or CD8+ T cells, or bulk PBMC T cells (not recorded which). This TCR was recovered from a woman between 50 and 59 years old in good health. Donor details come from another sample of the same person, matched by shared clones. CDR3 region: CASAGRPLGEKLFF.